The 21 T cell receptor beta chains in this list originate from one sample, sequenced in a study of cytomegalovirus exposure and HLA in healthy donors. PCR was performed using 60 Vbeta and 13 Jbeta primers. TCRdb keeps only in-frame clones here, not all; method: immunoSEQ multiplex PCR. The table lists about 65,000 clones, 62% of them singletons. Material: PBMCs. The receptors derive from a man between 25 and 39 years old in good health and CMV-seronegative.

V and J are TRBV2 and TRBJ2-7; possible D gene TRBD2, 5 bases. CDR1 is SNHLY and CDR2 is FYNNEI in the germline V gene. Trimming pared 4 bases from V and 2 bases from J, leaving 12 bases between. The CDR3 is 14 amino acids. CDR3 sequence reads: CASSVGASAYEQYF. For the CDR3, the DNA is TGTGCCAGCAGTGTGGGAGCGTCGGCCTACGAGCAGTACTTC.

V usage is TRBV5-1 and J usage is TRBJ1-1; a weak D match, TRBD1 (5 bases). Germline V gives CDR1 SGHRS, CDR2 YFSETQ. Trimming shortened V by 2 bases and J by 0 bases, and 8 bases separated the two germline ends. The CDR3 is made up of 14 amino acids. CDR3: CASSFVDMNTEAFF. The CDR3 DNA is TGCGCCAGCAGCTTTGTGGACATGAACACTGAAGCTTTCTTT. Full variable domain (rest looked up from reference TRBV5-1 and TRBJ1-1): KAGVTQTPRYLIKTRGQQVTLSCSPISGHRSVSWYQQTPGQGLQFLFEYFSETQRNKGNFPGRFSGRQFSNSRSEMNVSTLELGDSALYLCASSFVDMNTEAFFGQGTRLTVV.

The rearrangement links TRBV7-6 to TRBJ2-2; 12 bases agree with TRBD2. This CDR3 spans 16 amino acids. V lost 2 bases and J lost 6; bases outside the gene matches: 4. Germline CDR1 reads SGHVS; CDR2 reads FNYEAQ. The CDR3 nucleotides read TGTGCCAGCAGCTTAATTCTAGCGGGGGGGCCCGGGGAGCTGTTTTTT. The encoded protein is CASSLILAGGPGELFF. The entire variable domain, with the rest obtained from reference TRBV7-6 and TRBJ2-2, is as follows: GAGVSQSPRYKVTKRGQDVALRCDPISGHVSLYWYRQALGQGPEFLTYFNYEAQQDKSGLPNDRFSAERPEGSISTLTIQRTEQRDSAMYRCASSLILAGGPGELFFGEGSRLTVL.

The rearrangement links TRBV27 to TRBJ1-3; D is perhaps TRBD1 (6 bases). Germline values: CDR1 MNHEY, CDR2 SMNVEV (reference sequence). This CDR3 spans 13 amino acids. V lost 3 bases and J 4 bases, leaving 7 bases between the germline ends. As DNA, the CDR3 is TGTGCCAGCAGTTTCGACAGGGGAAACACCATATATTTT. This gives the protein CASSFDRGNTIYF.

This rearrangement joins TRBV6-5 to TRBJ1-4, with D perhaps TRBD1 (6 bases). The germline CDR1 and CDR2 sequences are MNHEY and SVGAGI. The ends were cut back, 6 bases at V and 7 bases at J, with 12 bases in the middle. The CDR3 spans 13 residues. The CDR3, as DNA: TGTGCCAGCAGAGAACAGGGTGTTGAAAAACTGTTTTTT. Protein product: CASREQGVEKLFF.

V usage is TRBV30 and J usage is TRBJ1-6, with D perhaps matching TRBD1 (5 bases). Trimming stripped 0 bases from V and 14 bases from J, with 14 bases between. CDR3 length equals 13 residues. Germline lookup yields CDR1 GTSNPN and CDR2 SVGIG (reference sequence). The CDR3 bases are TGTGCCTGGAGTGTACAGCTTCCGGGGGCCCTCCACTTT. Translation gives CAWSVQLPGALHF.

This clone has only a few counts. This rearrangement joins TRBV6-5 to TRBJ1-6; perhaps TRBD1 as D (5 bases). CDR1 and CDR2 (germline): MNHEY, SVGAGI. V lost 0 bases, J lost 17 bases, and 17 bases lay in between. The CDR3 spans 14 residues. The chain's CDR3 is CASSYSLPDKGFHF. The CDR3 nucleotides are TGTGCCAGCAGTTACTCTCTTCCGGACAAGGGGTTCCACTTT.

The chain is built from TRBV5-4 and TRBJ1-2; TRBD1 matches 9 bases. This CDR3 has 15 residues. The germline CDR1 and CDR2 sequences are SGHNT and YYREEE (reference sequence). V lost 4 bases to trimming and J lost 5 bases; unmatched junction nucleotides: 9. The CDR3, as DNA: TGTGCCAGCAGCCAGCCTTGGACAGGGGCATATGGCTACACCTTC. Amino acids: CASSQPWTGAYGYTF.

J is TRBJ2-1 and V is TRBV2; D may be TRBD2 (5 bases). V was pared by 11 bases and J by 0 bases, with 20 bases between. The germline gives CDR1 SNHLY, CDR2 FYNNEI. There are 16 residues in the CDR3. CDR3 bases: TGTGCCCACCGAGATATAGAGGGCCTCTCCTACAATGAGCAGTTCTTC. This encodes CAHRDIEGLSYNEQFF. Combining the CDR3 with reference TRBV2 and TRBJ2-1 gives the whole variable domain EPEVTQTPSHQVTQMGQEVILRCVPISNHLYFYWYRQILGQKVEFLVSFYNNEISEKSEIFDDQFSVERPDGSNFTLKIRSTKLEDSAMYFCAHRDIEGLSYNEQFFGPGTRLTVL.

In its sample, this clone was seen once. The V call is TRBV6-1, the J call TRBJ2-2; D ambiguous. Germline V gene lookup returns CDR1 MNHNS and CDR2 SASEGT. The V gene lost 0 bases and the J gene lost 6 bases, with 8 bases spanning the gap. The CDR3 is made up of 14 amino acids. The DNA for the CDR3 is TGTGCCAGCAGTGAAGCTAGGAGCGCCGGGGAGCTGTTTTTT. Its translation: CASSEARSAGELFF.

The chain is built from TRBV6-5 and TRBJ2-7; 7 bases are a match to TRBD1. The CDR3 covers 14 residues. From germline, CDR1 is MNHEY and CDR2 SVGAGI. Trimming cost V 6 bases and J 6 bases; bases outside gene matches: 11. The CDR3 coding sequence is TGTGCCAGCAGGGGGACAGCAAGGCGGAGCGAGCAGTACTTC. Protein sequence: CASRGTARRSEQYF.

The chain joins TRBV7-2 to TRBJ1-5; 8 bases align to TRBD1. CDR1 is SGHTA, CDR2 FQGNSA, per germline. V was clipped by 1 base and J by 4 bases; unmatched bases: 3. The CDR3 consists of 15 residues. CDR3 amino acids: CASSLGTGLNQPQHF. CDR3 nucleotide sequence: TGTGCCAGCAGCTTAGGGACAGGGCTGAATCAGCCCCAGCATTTT.

The J gene is TRBJ1-1, the V gene TRBV9, with 8 bases identical to TRBD1. Trimming removed 0 bases from V and 4 bases from J; junction bases left unmatched: 8. CDR1 and CDR2 (germline): SGDLS, YYNGEE. This CDR3 region has 16 residues. CDR3 region: CASSVGETGAGTEAFF. The CDR3 nucleotides read TGTGCCAGCAGCGTAGGGGAGACAGGGGCTGGCACTGAAGCTTTCTTT.

The chain links TRBV6-5 to TRBJ1-4; D is perhaps TRBD1 (6 bases). CDR1 and CDR2 (germline): MNHEY, SVGAGI. Trimming removed 0 bases from V and 5 bases from J, with 7 bases in between. This CDR3 has 14 residues. This CDR3 reads CASSYSGGNEKLFF. Here the CDR3 DNA reads TGTGCCAGCAGTTACTCAGGGGGAAATGAAAAACTGTTTTTT.

This chain uses TRBV7-2 with TRBJ1-4, with a possible D match to TRBD1 (6 bases). V lost 5 bases to trimming and J lost 0 bases, with 10 bases between them. The germline V gene has CDR1 SGHTA and CDR2 FQGNSA. This CDR3 comprises 15 residues. CDR3 coding DNA: TGTGCCAGCAGCCGACAGGCTGCAACTAATGAAAAACTGTTTTTT. It yields the protein CASSRQAATNEKLFF.

This clone was recorded a few times. The genes are TRBV6-4 and TRBJ1-2; 7 nucleotides agree with TRBD1. CDR1 is MRHNA, CDR2 SNTAGT, per germline. The trim removed 5 bases at V and 8 bases at J, leaving 11 bases unmatched. The CDR3 contains 14 residues. The CDR3 spells CASSTWTGSAGYTF. The CDR3 DNA reads as TGTGCCAGCAGTACCTGGACAGGCTCCGCAGGCTACACCTTC.

The chain combines TRBV7-2 with TRBJ2-7; D is unclear. The CDR3 consists of 15 residues. Deletions cut 2 bases from V and 2 bases from J, with 13 bases between. Germline V lookup: CDR1 SGHTA, CDR2 FQGNSA. CDR3 DNA: TGTGCCAGCAGCTTAAGTAACAGCTTTCCCTACGAGCAGTACTTC. It specifies CASSLSNSFPYEQYF.

This chain connects TRBV2 to TRBJ1-4; 12 bases agree with TRBD1. V shed 6 bases, J shed 6 bases, and the junction held 11 bases outside the gene matches. CDR1 and CDR2 (germline): SNHLY, FYNNEI. The CDR3 runs 17 residues. The CDR3 region has the DNA TGTGCCAGCAGCGCCGGGACAGGGGGCAGGGAGGATGAAAAACTGTTTTTT. The encoded protein is CASSAGTGGREDEKLFF.

The count of this clone is one. This chain links TRBV2 with TRBJ2-5, with a weak D call TRBD2 (6 bases). The CDR3 extends over 16 amino acids. V lost 6 bases and J lost 1, with 18 bases in between. Germline CDR1 reads SNHLY; CDR2 reads FYNNEI. The CDR3 DNA is TGTGCCAGCAGGGGTCGGTGGGGGGACTTCCAAGAGACCCAGTACTTC. Protein sequence: CASRGRWGDFQETQYF. Full variable domain (remainder filled in from reference TRBV2 and TRBJ2-5): EPEVTQTPSHQVTQMGQEVILRCVPISNHLYFYWYRQILGQKVEFLVSFYNNEISEKSEIFDDQFSVERPDGSNFTLKIRSTKLEDSAMYFCASRGRWGDFQETQYFGPGTRLLVL.

The genes are TRBV5-4 and TRBJ2-6, with a weak D call TRBD2 (5 bases). Deletions cut 0 bases from V and 1 base from J, with 11 bases between. This CDR3 comprises 17 residues. Germline lookup yields CDR1 SGHNT and CDR2 YYREEE (reference sequence). CDR3 nucleotide sequence: TGTGCCAGCAGCTTGGCGGTGCGGGCGTCTGGGGCCAACGTCCTGACTTTC. It specifies CASSLAVRASGANVLTF.

This chain connects TRBV11-2 to TRBJ2-5; no reliable D call. This CDR3 is 12 amino acids long. Germline V lookup: CDR1 SGHAT, CDR2 FQNNGV. Trimming stripped 2 bases from V and 5 bases from J, with 6 bases between. The CDR3 spells CASSLSRETQYF. CDR3 nucleotides: TGTGCCAGCAGCTTAAGCCGGGAGACCCAGTACTTC.